The 28 T cell receptor beta chains presented below share a single source sample, sequenced in a study of cytomegalovirus exposure and HLA in healthy donors. This PCR relied on a set of 60 Vbeta primers and 13 Jbeta primers. Using immunoSEQ multiplex PCR, the repertoire was profiled, and TCRdb retains in-frame clones only, with some absent. The sample shows about 150,000 clones, approximately 83% of them seen only once. The specimen sequenced was PBMCs. The source of these receptors is a male donor in good health and CMV-seronegative.

This clone was picked up one time. The gene calls are TRBV5-5 and TRBJ2-6; D might be TRBD1 (6 bases). This CDR3 region has 17 residues. Looked up from germline, CDR1 is SGHKS and CDR2 is YYEKEE (reference sequence). V dropped 4 bases and J dropped 4 bases, with 18 bases sitting between them. This chain's CDR3 is CASSTWTADRGANVLTF. In DNA form, the CDR3 reads TGTGCCAGCAGCACCTGGACAGCTGACAGGGGGGCCAACGTCCTGACTTTC. Full variable domain (outside the CDR3, taken from reference TRBV5-5 and TRBJ2-6): DAGVTQSPTHLIKTRGQQVTLRCSPISGHKSVSWYQQVLGQGPQFIFQYYEKEERGRGNFPDRFSARQFPNYSSELNVNALLLGDSALYLCASSTWTADRGANVLTFGAGSRLTVL.

The chain is built from TRBV7-9 and TRBJ2-1; D possibly corresponds to TRBD2 (6 bases). This CDR3 spans 15 amino acids. V was pared by 5 bases and J by 6 bases, with 17 bases between. Germline V gene sequence: CDR1 SEHNR, CDR2 FQNEAQ (reference sequence). CDR3 residues: CASSIRGLGGNEQFF. In DNA, the CDR3 is TGTGCCAGCAGCATACGGGGTCTCGGGGGCAATGAGCAGTTCTTC.

The rearrangement uses TRBV7-2 and TRBJ1-5; D is perhaps TRBD1 (6 bases). Trimming cost V 5 bases and J 2 bases, with 16 bases left between them. CDR1 is SGHTA, CDR2 FQGNSA, per germline. The length of the CDR3 is 16 residues. CDR3 bases: TGTGCCAGCAGCGTAACAGGGACGACGGGCAATCAGCCCCAGCATTTT. Protein product: CASSVTGTTGNQPQHF.

The CDR3 DNA reads TGTGCCAGCAGCCGCGATCGACGGGGAATATACGAGCAGTACTTC. Amino acid sequence: CASSRDRRGIYEQYF. V and J are TRBV7-2 and TRBJ2-7; TRBD2 is a possible D gene (5 bases). Trimming removed 5 bases from V and 4 bases from J, with 18 bases in between. The CDR3 totals 15 residues. Germline V gene lookup returns CDR1 SGHTA and CDR2 FQGNSA.

This chain uses TRBV5-5 with TRBJ1-2, with D uncertain. CDR3 length equals 15 residues. V lost 4 bases to trimming and J lost 4 bases, with 17 bases between them. Germline V gene data show CDR1 as SGHKS and CDR2 as YYEKEE (reference sequence). CDR3 in amino acids: CASSPFSGVGYGYTF. The CDR3 coding sequence is TGTGCCAGCAGCCCCTTCAGCGGGGTGGGCTATGGCTACACCTTC.

For the CDR3, the DNA is TGTGCCAGCAGCTTGGTTACCGGGGCCAAAAACATTCAGTACTTC. As protein: CASSLVTGAKNIQYF. The chain couples TRBV5-6 to TRBJ2-4, with unresolved D. The germline V gene encodes CDR1 SGHDT and CDR2 YYEEEE. CDR3 length: 15 residues. V was shortened by 0 bases and J by 1 base, with 8 bases between the two germline ends.

The gene calls are TRBV28 and TRBJ2-7; possible D gene TRBD1, 8 bases. The V end was cut by 6 bases, the J end by 4 bases, with 16 bases between. Looked up from germline, CDR1 is MDHEN and CDR2 is SYDVKM. The CDR3 is 14 amino acids. The CDR3: CASRTQGGIYEQYF. In DNA, the CDR3 is TGTGCCAGCAGAACACAGGGGGGGATTTACGAGCAGTACTTC.

The V gene is TRBV29-1, the J gene TRBJ1-2; 9 bases are a match to TRBD1. CDR3 length: 15 amino acids. V lost 6 bases and J lost 2; bases outside the gene matches: 10. Germline loops: CDR1 SQVTM, CDR2 ANQGSEA. CDR3 amino acids: CSVSRWDRANYGYTF. The CDR3 coding sequence is TGCAGCGTCAGCCGCTGGGACAGGGCCAACTATGGCTACACCTTC.

The rearrangement joins TRBV5-8 to TRBJ2-3; TRBD2 agrees at 8 bases. Germline loops: CDR1 SGHTS, CDR2 YDEGEE. J lost 1 base, V lost 5 bases, and 3 bases had no gene match. The CDR3 has 14 residues. CDR3 in amino acids: CASSLAGGTDTQYF. CDR3 DNA sequence: TGTGCCAGCAGTCTAGCGGGCGGCACAGATACGCAGTATTTT.

The chain employs TRBV5-6 and TRBJ2-5; D is ambiguous. The CDR3 runs 13 residues. Germline values: CDR1 SGHDT, CDR2 YYEEEE. Trimming took off 3 bases at V and 5 bases at J, with 11 bases between the two ends. The CDR3 DNA is TGTGCCAGCAGCTCAGACTCGGTGGAGACCCAGTACTTC. It translates to CASSSDSVETQYF.

The chain couples TRBV5-1 to TRBJ2-7, with 7 bases matching TRBD1. Germline V gene data show CDR1 as SGHRS and CDR2 as YFSETQ. The CDR3 sequence is 14 residues long. V gave up 4 bases and J gave up 1 base; unmatched junction bases: 5. CDR3 bases: TGCGCCAGCAGCCCCTTACAGGGGTCCTACGAGCAGTACTTC. This gives the protein CASSPLQGSYEQYF.

The gene calls are TRBV11-2 and TRBJ2-2, with a possible D match to TRBD1 (6 bases). From germline, CDR1 is SGHAT and CDR2 FQNNGV. The V end was cut by 5 bases, the J end by 2 bases, with 12 bases between. This CDR3 is built from 15 residues. The CDR3 sequence: CASSPRTDNTGELFF. In nucleotides, the CDR3 is TGTGCCAGCAGCCCCCGGACAGACAACACCGGGGAGCTGTTTTTT.

The chain is built from TRBV28 and TRBJ2-7, with 7 bases matching TRBD1. CDR1 and CDR2 from the germline V gene are MDHEN and SYDVKM. The CDR3 is 14 residues long. The trim removed 3 bases at V and 7 bases at J, leaving 9 bases unmatched. The CDR3 loop is CASSFAYRGGEQYF. CDR3 coding DNA: TGTGCCAGCAGTTTTGCTTACAGGGGTGGAGAGCAGTACTTC.

A single count supports this clone. V usage is TRBV28 and J usage is TRBJ1-5; D perhaps matches TRBD1 (5 bases). CDR1 is MDHEN, CDR2 SYDVKM, per germline. The CDR3 runs to 12 residues. The V and J ends lost 6 bases and 5 bases respectively, with 8 bases between them. CDR3 region: CASRGVDQPQHF. The CDR3 DNA reads as TGTGCCAGCAGAGGGGTCGATCAGCCCCAGCATTTT.

This clone occurred once. This chain connects TRBV6-5 to TRBJ1-5; a possible D gene is TRBD1 (6 bases). In germline, CDR1 is MNHEY, CDR2 SVGAGI. The CDR3 is 14 residues long. V lost 6 bases to trimming and J lost 7 bases, with 16 bases between them. The CDR3 here is CASSEGGREQPQHF. Written as DNA, the CDR3 is TGTGCCAGCAGCGAAGGGGGTCGAGAGCAGCCCCAGCATTTT.

J is TRBJ2-5 and V is TRBV6-1; 7 positions agree with TRBD1. Per germline, CDR1 MNHNS and CDR2 SASEGT. The CDR3 runs 14 residues. V shed 3 bases, J shed 4 bases, and the junction held 5 bases outside the gene matches. CDR3 DNA sequence: TGTGCCAGCAGTGAGCAAGACAGGGTAGAGACCCAGTACTTC. Protein product: CASSEQDRVETQYF.

As to this clone: Other DNA sequences of this sample code for an identical CDR3. This chain joins TRBV18 and TRBJ2-7; 11 bases match TRBD1. The V segment lost 3 bases and the J segment 5 bases; nucleotides outside the gene matches: 0. Germline-derived CDR1 and CDR2 are KGHSH and LQKENI. The CDR3 is 13 amino acids. The CDR3 reads CASSPGQGDEQYF. The CDR3 DNA follows: TGTGCCAGCTCACCGGGACAGGGGGACGAGCAGTACTTC.

This chain connects TRBV6-6 to TRBJ1-6, with 9 positions matching TRBD1. V shed 6 bases, J shed 9 bases, and the junction held 6 bases outside the gene matches. Per the germline V gene, CDR1 is MNHNY and CDR2 is SVGAGI (reference sequence). The CDR3 extends over 14 amino acids. CDR3 in amino acids: CASRPTGGGSPLHF. The CDR3 DNA sequence: TGTGCCAGCAGGCCAACAGGGGGCGGTTCACCCCTCCACTTT.

This chain uses TRBV28 with TRBJ2-7; possibly TRBD1 for D (5 bases). Germline assignment: CDR1 MDHEN and CDR2 SYDVKM. CDR3 size: 19 residues. Between the trimmed V and J ends, which lost 1 base and 2 bases, there was a span of 24 bases. Here the CDR3 DNA reads TGTGCCAGCAGTTTATTTTTCGTGGTCAGGGTGTCTTCCACCTACGAGCAGTACTTC. Its translation is CASSLFFVVRVSSTYEQYF.

This clone was counted only a few times. The chain recombines TRBV4-1 with TRBJ2-1; 7 bases are shared with TRBD2. Losses at the gene ends were 0 bases for V and 6 bases for J; bases not matched to a gene: 8. This CDR3 comprises 16 residues. Germline V gene data show CDR1 as MGHRA and CDR2 as YSYEKL. The CDR3 loop is CASSQDGGGISNEQFF. For the CDR3, the DNA is TGCGCCAGCAGCCAAGATGGGGGGGGAATCAGCAATGAGCAGTTCTTC.

The chain recombines TRBV7-8 with TRBJ2-2, with TRBD1 identical over 8 bases. This CDR3 is 15 amino acids long. V lost 2 bases and J lost 4; bases outside the gene matches: 3. Germline V gives CDR1 SGHVS, CDR2 FQNEAQ. CDR3 sequence reads: CASSLTDRGTGELFF. CDR3 coding DNA: TGTGCCAGCAGCTTAACAGACAGGGGCACCGGGGAGCTGTTTTTT. The full variable domain, its missing parts supplied by reference TRBV7-8 and TRBJ2-2, is GAGVSQSPRYKVAKRGQDVALRCDPISGHVSLFWYQQALGQGPEFLTYFQNEAQLDKSGLPSDRFFAERPEGSVSTLKIQRTQQEDSAVYLCASSLTDRGTGELFFGEGSRLTVL.

The rearrangement uses TRBV5-1 and TRBJ2-2; the D gene is possibly TRBD2 (6 bases). The V end lost 0 bases, the J end lost 3 bases, and 9 bases lay between the germline ends. Germline V lookup: CDR1 SGHRS, CDR2 YFSETQ. The CDR3 extends over 15 amino acids. The DNA for the CDR3 is TGCGCCAGCAGCTTGGCACCGGGGGACACCGGGGAGCTGTTTTTT. This codes for CASSLAPGDTGELFF.

The V call is TRBV19, the J call TRBJ1-4; no clear D gene. CDR1 and CDR2 (germline): LNHDA, SQIVND (reference sequence). The CDR3 is 13 residues long. Trimming pared 5 bases from V and 4 bases from J, leaving 8 bases between. The CDR3 coding sequence is TGTGCCAGTAGTGGGCAGAGTAATGAAAAACTGTTTTTT. This codes for CASSGQSNEKLFF.

This clone was seen a single time. The CDR3 region is CASSSTSGRAYNEQFF. CDR3 DNA sequence: TGTGCCAGCAGCTCAACTAGCGGGAGGGCCTACAATGAGCAGTTCTTC. The chain has TRBV7-2 and TRBJ2-1; 13 positions match TRBD2. Germline assignment: CDR1 SGHTA and CDR2 FQGNSA. After removal of 4 bases from V and 2 bases from J, the junction contained 2 bases not matched to a gene. The CDR3 loop spans 16 amino acids. Using reference TRBV7-2 and TRBJ2-1 for the parts outside the CDR3, the full variable domain is GAGVSQSPSNKVTEKGKDVELRCDPISGHTALYWYRQSLGQGLEFLIYFQGNSAPDKSGLPSDRFSAERTGGSVSTLTIQRTQQEDSAVYLCASSSTSGRAYNEQFFGPGTRLTVL.

The V and J genes are TRBV5-1 and TRBJ2-5; maybe TRBD2 (7 bases). The ends were cut back, 4 bases at V and 7 bases at J, with 17 bases in the middle. CDR3 size: 14 residues. Germline V gene lookup returns CDR1 SGHRS and CDR2 YFSETQ. The DNA for the CDR3 is TGCGCCAGCAGCCCTAAGGGGGGGGCTGGGACCCAGTACTTC. The encoded protein is CASSPKGGAGTQYF.

The V call is TRBV7-9, the J call TRBJ2-1; 7 positions agree with TRBD1. The J segment lost 8 bases and the V segment lost 7 bases, leaving 14 bases of the junction unmatched. In germline, CDR1 is SEHNR, CDR2 FQNEAQ (reference sequence). There are 15 residues in the CDR3. The CDR3 coding sequence is TGTGCCAGCATCTGGACAGGTCCTGGTCCGGATGAGCAGTTCTTC. It encodes CASIWTGPGPDEQFF.

The gene calls are TRBV5-6 and TRBJ2-3, with TRBD2 identical over 9 bases. This CDR3 comprises 17 residues. CDR1 and CDR2 (germline): SGHDT, YYEEEE. V was pared by 2 bases and J by 0 bases, with 7 bases of the junction left unmatched. The CDR3 loop reads CASSFRRGGRSTDTQYF. The CDR3 nucleotides read TGTGCCAGCAGCTTCCGGCGGGGGGGCCGTAGCACAGATACGCAGTATTTT.

The rearrangement links TRBV28 to TRBJ2-7; 7 bases match TRBD1. The CDR3 covers 15 residues. Per germline, CDR1 MDHEN and CDR2 SYDVKM. Trimming took 4 bases from V and 3 from J; bases not matched to a gene: 9. CDR3 in amino acids: CASSSPGTAVYEQYF. The CDR3 nucleotides are TGTGCCAGCAGTTCCCCCGGGACAGCAGTCTACGAGCAGTACTTC. Looking up the rest from reference TRBV28 and TRBJ2-7 gives the full variable domain: DVKVTQSSRYLVKRTGEKVFLECVQDMDHENMFWYRQDPGLGLRLIYFSYDVKMKEKGDIPEGYSVSREKKERFSLILESASTNQTSMYLCASSSPGTAVYEQYFGPGTRLTVT.